The next 30 T cell receptor beta chains were all read from a single sample in a study of T cells in Graves' hyperthyroidism and ophthalmopathy. Regions amplified from RNA transcripts were the TCR beta CDR3 regions. Primed by the HTBI set, a first-round RT-PCR was run on the TCR CDR3. Each CDR3 protein gets one entry after TCRdb re-called the multiplex PCR reads with MiXCR. The sample carries about 290,000 distinct CDR3 sequences, 13% recorded once. Sequencing used blood. The receptors stem from a woman aged 30 to 39 with Graves' hyperthyroidism that later progressed to Graves' ophthalmopathy.

This clonotype was seen many times. The gene calls are TRBV6-2 or TRBV6-3 and TRBJ2-5, with TRBD2 as a possible D gene (5 bases). The CDR3 is made up of 14 amino acids. V gave up 5 bases and J gave up 2 bases, with 12 bases separating them. Germline CDR1 reads MNHEY; CDR2 reads SVGEGT. DNA for the CDR3: TGTGCCAGCAGTGCGGAGCGGCTACAAGAGACCCAGTACTTC. Translation: CASSAERLQETQYF.

At least ten counts were recorded for this clonotype. The rearrangement joins TRBV13 to TRBJ2-2; D is perhaps TRBD1 or TRBD2 (5 bases each). CDR3 size: 15 residues. The ends were cut back, 8 bases at V and 7 bases at J, with 20 bases in the middle. CDR1 and CDR2 from the germline V gene are PRHDT and FYEKMQ (reference sequence). CDR3 loop: CASGTWIRPNGELFF. The CDR3 DNA sequence: TGTGCCAGCGGGACCTGGATACGGCCTAACGGGGAGCTGTTTTTT.

This clonotype has at least ten counts. The chain has TRBV11-1 and TRBJ2-1, with 7 nucleotides matching TRBD1. The germline V gene encodes CDR1 SGHAT and CDR2 FQDESV (reference sequence). This CDR3 is built from 14 residues. Trimming cost V 5 bases and J 6 bases; bases outside gene matches: 7. This chain's CDR3 is CASSAGTVVNEQFF. CDR3 bases: TGTGCCAGCAGCGCCGGGACAGTAGTCAATGAGCAGTTCTTC.

The chain has TRBV28 and TRBJ2-6; D might be TRBD2 (6 bases). CDR1 and CDR2 (germline): MDHEN, SYDVKM. The V and J ends lost 5 bases and 0 bases respectively, with 17 bases between them. CDR3 size: 18 residues. CDR3 sequence (DNA): TGTGCCAGCAGTAATCCGGGACTCCCGATCTCTGGGGCCAACGTCCTGACTTTC. This codes for CASSNPGLPISGANVLTF. The variable domain in full, completed from reference TRBV28 and TRBJ2-6, reads DVKVTQSSRYLVKRTGEKVFLECVQDMDHENMFWYRQDPGLGLRLIYFSYDVKMKEKGDIPEGYSVSREKKERFSLILESASTNQTSMYLCASSNPGLPISGANVLTFGAGSRLTVL.

In this sample, this clonotype turned up a few times. The V and J genes are TRBV19 and TRBJ1-5, with D uncertain. Trimming pared 8 bases from V and 3 bases from J, leaving 17 bases between. Germline lookup yields CDR1 LNHDA and CDR2 SQIVND (reference sequence). This CDR3 contains 15 residues. The CDR3 coding sequence is TGTGCCAGTGTCGACCAAACCAGGAACAATCAGCCCCAGCATTTT. It codes for CASVDQTRNNQPQHF.

A few counts support this clonotype. The rearrangement joins TRBV4-1 to TRBJ1-1, with D possibly matching TRBD1 (5 bases). Deletions cut 5 bases from V and 1 base from J, with 11 bases between. Germline V gene data show CDR1 as MGHRA and CDR2 as YSYEKL. The CDR3 covers 14 residues. CDR3: CASSLRDRNTEAFF. The DNA for the CDR3 is TGCGCCAGCAGCTTACGAGACAGGAACACTGAAGCTTTCTTT.

This clonotype was found many times. The chain recombines TRBV6-1 with TRBJ2-7, with D perhaps given as TRBD1 or TRBD2 (5 bases each). V lost 4 bases, J lost 3 bases, and 10 bases lay in between. This CDR3 is 13 amino acids long. Per germline, CDR1 MNHNS and CDR2 SASEGT. The DNA for the CDR3 is TGTGCCAGCAGTGGGGACCCCTACTACGAGCAGTACTTC. Amino acids: CASSGDPYYEQYF.

The chain uses TRBV7-2 and TRBJ2-7; possibly TRBD1 for D (5 bases). With 1 base removed from V and 2 bases from J, the gap between germline ends came to 15 bases. CDR1 is SGHTA and CDR2 is FQGNSA in the germline V gene. This CDR3 spans 16 amino acids. DNA for the CDR3: TGTGCCAGCAGCTTAGTGAGTACAGGCGAAACCTACGAGCAGTACTTC. This sequence encodes CASSLVSTGETYEQYF.

This clonotype has a count of ten or more. The chain links TRBV7-9 to TRBJ2-2, with 7 bases fitting TRBD1. Germline CDR1 is SEHNR and CDR2 is FQNEAQ (reference sequence). The V segment lost 5 bases and the J segment 0 bases; nucleotides outside the gene matches: 6. The CDR3 extends over 16 amino acids. As DNA, the CDR3 is TGTGCCAGCAGCCAATCCGGGACAGCGAACACCGGGGAGCTGTTTTTT. Encoded protein: CASSQSGTANTGELFF.

This clonotype was observed many times. J is TRBJ1-1 and V is TRBV6-2 or TRBV6-3; D is uncertain. The germline gives CDR1 MNHEY, CDR2 SVGEGT. Trimming removed 5 bases from V and 0 bases from J, with 13 bases in between. CDR3 length: 15 amino acids. The CDR3 DNA sequence: TGTGCCAGCAGTAATGACCGAATAATGAACACTGAAGCTTTCTTT. Translation gives CASSNDRIMNTEAFF.

This clonotype occurred many times. The chain combines TRBV7-2 with TRBJ2-7, with a possible D match to TRBD2 (6 bases). Trimming stripped 1 base from V and 2 bases from J, with 9 bases between. Germline V CDR1 and CDR2: SGHTA, FQGNSA. CDR3 size: 14 residues. CDR3 region: CASSLVRETYEQYF. CDR3 coding DNA: TGTGCCAGCAGCTTAGTGCGGGAAACCTACGAGCAGTACTTC.

DNA for the CDR3: TGTGCCAGCAGGAAGACAGGCCTCACAGATACGCAGTATTTT. Its translation: CASRKTGLTDTQYF. J is TRBJ2-3 and V is TRBV25-1; weak D call: TRBD1 (6 bases). CDR3 length equals 14 residues. Germline V CDR1 and CDR2: MGHDK, SYGVNS. V shed 6 bases and J shed 2 bases, with 12 bases lying between them.

This clonotype was detected a few times. J is TRBJ2-2 and V is TRBV5-4; TRBD2 aligns across 7 bases. This CDR3 is 16 amino acids long. Germline V lookup: CDR1 SGHNT, CDR2 YYREEE (reference sequence). V lost 4 bases to trimming and J lost 1 base; unmatched junction nucleotides: 7. The CDR3 nucleotides read TGTGCCAGCAGCATGACCGGGAGGAGGAACACCGGGGAGCTGTTTTTT. Its protein product is CASSMTGRRNTGELFF.

The chain recombines TRBV6-2 or TRBV6-3 with TRBJ2-3; D uncertain. The CDR3 is 14 amino acids. Trimming removed 3 bases at V and 1 base at J, with 8 bases between. Germline CDR1 MNHEY, CDR2 SVGEGT. The CDR3 sequence is CASSYRLGTDTQYF. The CDR3 nucleotides read TGTGCCAGCAGTTATCGGCTGGGCACAGATACGCAGTATTTT.

The table lists this clonotype with many counts. The genes are TRBV28 and TRBJ2-1; D unclear. Between the trimmed V and J ends, which lost 4 bases and 9 bases, there was a span of 7 bases. The CDR3 loop spans 11 amino acids. Germline V gene sequence: CDR1 MDHEN, CDR2 SYDVKM. The CDR3 spells CASSSPPEQFF. The CDR3 DNA sequence: TGTGCCAGCAGTTCGCCGCCTGAGCAGTTCTTC.

This clonotype occurred many times. The chain uses TRBV28 and TRBJ1-1; D is unclear. With 4 bases removed from V and 1 base from J, the gap between germline ends came to 7 bases. Germline loops: CDR1 MDHEN, CDR2 SYDVKM. CDR3 size: 13 residues. The CDR3 sequence is CASSSVPNTEAFF. Written as DNA, the CDR3 is TGTGCCAGCAGTTCGGTCCCGAACACTGAAGCTTTCTTT.

The chain combines TRBV7-2 with TRBJ1-5; D may be TRBD1 (6 bases). V was cut by 1 base and J by 4 bases, with 8 bases left in between. This CDR3 is built from 14 residues. From germline, CDR1 is SGHTA and CDR2 FQGNSA. Here the CDR3 DNA reads TGTGCCAGCAGCTTAGAGGACAGAAATCAGCCCCAGCATTTT. Its translation is CASSLEDRNQPQHF.

This chain connects TRBV28 to TRBJ1-3; 10 bases map to TRBD1. The germline gives CDR1 MDHEN, CDR2 SYDVKM. The CDR3 is 15 residues long. Trimming cost V 3 bases and J 4 bases; bases outside gene matches: 3. CDR3 residues: CASSLTGGAGNTIYF. For the CDR3, the DNA is TGTGCCAGCAGTTTGACAGGGGGCGCGGGAAACACCATATATTTT.

This clonotype was recorded a few times. The rearrangement links TRBV27 to TRBJ1-4; D possibly corresponds to TRBD1 (6 bases). Between the trimmed V and J ends, which lost 8 bases and 7 bases, there was a span of 17 bases. Germline values: CDR1 MNHEY, CDR2 SMNVEV (reference sequence). CDR3 length: 14 amino acids. The CDR3 sequence: CASSPRGQLEKLFF. CDR3 nucleotides: TGTGCCAGCTCTCCCAGAGGACAGCTTGAAAAACTGTTTTTT.

In this sample, this clonotype turned up many times. V usage is TRBV5-8 and J usage is TRBJ2-1; no firm D call. Germline CDR1 is SGHTS and CDR2 is YDEGEE. There are 12 residues in the CDR3. V was cut by 3 bases and J by 5 bases, with 6 bases left in between. CDR3 in DNA: TGTGCCAGCAGCTCAGCGAACAATGAGCAGTTCTTC. Translated, it gives CASSSANNEQFF.

This clonotype was seen only a few times. The genes are TRBV7-9 and TRBJ1-4; D is unclear. V lost 6 bases and J 8 bases, leaving 7 bases between the germline ends. Germline V CDR1 and CDR2: SEHNR, FQNEAQ (reference sequence). This CDR3 spans 11 amino acids. The CDR3 nucleotides read TGTGCCAGCAGGGGCGTAGAAAAACTGTTTTTT. Amino acid sequence: CASRGVEKLFF.

This clonotype was recorded at least ten times. The J gene is TRBJ1-6, the V gene TRBV12-3 or TRBV12-4; D may be TRBD1 (5 bases). Trimming pared 0 bases from V and 0 bases from J, leaving 24 bases between. This CDR3 contains 22 residues. CDR3 nucleotide sequence: TGTGCCAGCAGTTTAGCGAAAAGGGGCCTTATCCTCACAGACTCCTATAATTCACCCCTCCACTTT. Protein sequence: CASSLAKRGLILTDSYNSPLHF.

The V call is TRBV5-6, the J call TRBJ2-1; TRBD2 aligns across 7 bases. The CDR3 has 14 residues. V lost 6 bases and J lost 3; bases outside the gene matches: 6. Germline lookup yields CDR1 SGHDT and CDR2 YYEEEE. The CDR3 region is CASIVSGDYNEQFF. The DNA of the CDR3 is TGTGCCAGCATCGTCAGCGGGGACTACAATGAGCAGTTCTTC.

This clonotype has only a few counts. The rearrangement links TRBV28 to TRBJ1-6; TRBD1 agrees at 11 bases. The V gene's germline CDR1 is MDHEN and CDR2 SYDVKM. The CDR3 spans 15 residues. Germline trimming cut 9 bases from V and 9 bases from J; bases unmatched to any gene: 10. The CDR3 nucleotides are TGTGCCAGTCTATCGGCCGGGACAGGGGGTTCACCCCTCCACTTT. Its protein product is CASLSAGTGGSPLHF.

This clonotype has a count of ten or more. The chain recombines TRBV20-1 with TRBJ1-2, with unresolved D. The CDR3 extends over 10 amino acids. V lost 0 bases and J lost 7, with 3 bases in between. Germline assignment: CDR1 DFQATT and CDR2 SNEGSKA (reference sequence). CDR3 sequence reads: CSARDPGYTF. The CDR3 bases are TGCAGTGCTAGAGATCCTGGCTACACCTTC.

This clonotype came up many times. The rearrangement uses TRBV28 and TRBJ2-7; maybe TRBD2 (5 bases). The CDR3 length is 13 residues. In germline, CDR1 is MDHEN, CDR2 SYDVKM. V was clipped by 2 bases and J by 5 bases, with 10 bases between them. The CDR3 reads CASSLPGLNEQYF. CDR3 in DNA: TGTGCCAGCAGTTTACCGGGGTTGAACGAGCAGTACTTC.

There are many counts of this clonotype. This chain joins TRBV20-1 and TRBJ2-5, with D possibly being TRBD1 or TRBD2 (7 bases each). Per germline, CDR1 DFQATT and CDR2 SNEGSKA (reference sequence). The CDR3 has 17 amino acids. Trimming removed 1 base from V and 0 bases from J, with 18 bases in between. This CDR3 reads CSARGPGGAGYQETQYF. The DNA of the CDR3 is TGCAGTGCTAGAGGCCCAGGGGGGGCAGGGTACCAAGAGACCCAGTACTTC.

V and J are TRBV6-2 or TRBV6-3 and TRBJ1-5; D remains ambiguous. The germline V gene has CDR1 MNHEY and CDR2 SVGEGT. CDR3 length: 18 residues. The V and J ends lost 2 bases and 3 bases respectively, with 20 bases between them. The chain's CDR3 is CASSYHLGIWEINQPQHF. DNA for the CDR3: TGTGCCAGCAGTTACCACCTTGGAATCTGGGAGATCAATCAGCCCCAGCATTTT.

This clonotype was counted at least ten times. This CDR3 reads CASSPGTGSYEQYF. CDR3 nucleotide sequence: TGTGCCAGCAGTCCCGGGACAGGGTCATACGAGCAGTACTTC. V gene TRBV28 combines with J gene TRBJ2-7; 9 nucleotides align to TRBD1. Per germline, CDR1 MDHEN and CDR2 SYDVKM. Losses at the gene ends were 5 bases for V and 4 bases for J; bases not matched to a gene: 6. The CDR3 extends over 14 amino acids.

This chain joins TRBV4-3 and TRBJ2-7; 8 nucleotides line up with TRBD2. V lost 3 bases, J lost 0 bases, and 13 bases stayed unmatched. Germline V gene lookup returns CDR1 LGHNA and CDR2 YSLEER. This CDR3 contains 18 residues. Written as DNA, the CDR3 is TGCGCCAGCAGCCAGGGTTACGTAGCGGGACCTAGCTCCTACGAGCAGTACTTC. This codes for CASSQGYVAGPSSYEQYF.